This is a list of T cell receptor beta chains from one sample in a study of regulatory T cells in long-lasting Graves disease. In TCRdb, the multiplex PCR reads were re-called with MiXCR into one record per CDR3 protein. In the table there are 700,000 or so distinct CDR3 sequences, approximately 29% of which are singletons. The sequences come from peripheral blood mononuclear cells (PBMCs), collected when the disease was refractory, from a patient treated with antithyroid drugs. These receptors originate from a female donor with Graves disease. The CDR3 runs from the conserved cysteine through the conserved F or W. Fields, in order: J gene, V gene, D gene, clone size, CDR3 protein, CDR3 DNA. The D gene is left open where the match is weak. Size is omitted from some rows. Given values are once, few, many or a class for expanded clones.

TRBJ1-2	TRBV24-1	-	-	CATSDRGGDGYTF	TGTGCCACCAGTGATCGGGGAGGGGATGGCTACACCTTC
TRBJ1-1	TRBV30	-	few	CAWTPLHLSEAFF	TGTGCCTGGACTCCTCTACACCTCTCTGAAGCTTTCTTT
TRBJ1-1	TRBV15	-	many	CATSRANTEAFF	TGTGCCACCAGCAGAGCGAACACTGAAGCTTTCTTT
TRBJ2-5	TRBV14	-	-	CASSQVSRKETQYF	TGTGCCAGCAGCCAAGTCTCCCGGAAAGAGACCCAGTACTTC
TRBJ1-1	TRBV27	-	-	CASSPYFPVRSEAFF	TGTGCCAGCAGTCCCTACTTCCCGGTCAGATCTGAAGCTTTCTTT
TRBJ2-1	TRBV2	-	-	CASRPGTQPYNEQFF	TGTGCCAGCAGGCCCGGGACTCAACCCTACAATGAGCAGTTCTTC
TRBJ1-1	TRBV5-1	-	-	CASSPSGGQMPFF	TGCGCCAGCAGCCCCTCCGGGGGGCAAATGCCTTTCTTT
TRBJ1-5	TRBV6-2/TRBV6-3	TRBD1	once	CASSPRQGHQPQHF	TGTGCCAGCAGCCCGAGACAGGGGCACCAGCCCCAGCATTTT
TRBJ1-1	TRBV4-2	-	once	CASRPGVGAIRDTEAFF	TGTGCCAGCAGACCCGGTGTGGGGGCGATTCGAGACACTGAAGCTTTCTTT
TRBJ1-5	TRBV28	-	few	CASSFNERHQPQHF	TGTGCCAGCAGTTTCAATGAGAGGCATCAGCCCCAGCATTTT
TRBJ1-2	TRBV10-3	-	few	CAISNRADVRGYTF	TGTGCCATCAGCAACCGGGCAGACGTACGCGGCTACACCTTC
TRBJ1-5	TRBV5-1	-	-	CASSNRTGQPQHF	TGCGCCAGCAGCAACCGGACCGGTCAGCCCCAGCATTTT
TRBJ1-3	TRBV9	-	few	CASSLPSTVSGNTIYF	TGTGCCAGCAGCCTACCCTCAACAGTCTCTGGAAACACCATATATTTT
TRBJ2-2	TRBV6-2/TRBV6-3	TRBD1	-	CASSYSGQGGTGELFF	TGTGCCAGCAGTTACTCGGGACAGGGGGGGACCGGGGAGCTGTTTTTT
TRBJ2-5	TRBV7-2	-	-	CASSLSTSYETQYF	TGTGCCAGCAGCTTATCGACTAGTTACGAGACCCAGTACTTC
TRBJ1-1	TRBV20-1	-	few	CSARGSWGGAFF	TGCAGTGCTAGAGGAAGTTGGGGGGGAGCTTTCTTT
TRBJ2-7	TRBV20-1	-	-	CSARRRESRYEQYF	TGCAGTGCTAGAAGACGGGAGTCTCGATACGAGCAGTACTTC
TRBJ2-1	TRBV11-2	TRBD2	-	CASSISGIHNEQFF	TGTGCCAGCAGCATTAGCGGGATACACAATGAGCAGTTCTTC
TRBJ2-7	TRBV20-1	TRBD2	-	CSARERGATYEQYF	TGCAGTGCTAGGGAGCGGGGGGCTACCTACGAGCAGTACTTC
TRBJ1-5	TRBV3-1	-	few	CASSQDPHQPQHF	TGTGCCAGCAGCCAAGACCCTCATCAGCCCCAGCATTTT
TRBJ1-3	TRBV12-3/TRBV12-4	-	-	CASSLGGRSSNTIYF	TGTGCCAGCAGTTTAGGGGGACGTTCGAGCAACACCATATATTTT
TRBJ1-4	TRBV10-2	-	few	CASSGLVMNEKLFF	TGCGCCAGCAGTGGGTTGGTCATGAATGAAAAACTGTTTTTT
TRBJ1-6	TRBV9	-	-	CASSVGVSSPLHF	TGTGCCAGCAGCGTAGGTGTCTCCTCACCCCTCCACTTT
TRBJ2-7	TRBV30	-	-	CAYRVGLAEQYF	TGTGCCTACAGGGTCGGTCTGGCCGAGCAGTACTTC
TRBJ1-2	TRBV10-3	TRBD1	-	CAISRTGGANYGYTF	TGTGCCATCAGCCGGACAGGGGGCGCCAACTATGGCTACACCTTC
TRBJ1-2	TRBV7-2	-	-	CASSFTRVAYGYTF	TGTGCCAGCAGCTTCACCAGGGTAGCCTATGGCTACACCTTC
TRBJ2-4	TRBV20-1	-	-	CSARDLAGSHNIQYF	TGCAGTGCTAGAGATCTGGCGGGGTCACATAACATTCAGTACTTC
TRBJ2-7	TRBV20-1	TRBD2	-	CSALGLAGSYEQYF	TGCAGTGCTTTGGGACTAGCGGGAAGTTACGAGCAGTACTTC
TRBJ2-7	TRBV7-9	-	few	CASSWDTEGEQYF	TGTGCCAGCAGTTGGGACACCGAGGGGGAGCAGTACTTC
TRBJ1-2	TRBV19	TRBD1	few	CASRARQGFYGYTF	TGTGCCAGTAGGGCTCGACAGGGATTCTATGGCTACACCTTC
TRBJ2-2	TRBV6-1	TRBD1	few	CATKKWTGESGELFF	TGTGCCACCAAGAAGTGGACAGGGGAGTCCGGGGAGCTGTTTTTT
TRBJ1-6	TRBV13	TRBD1	-	CASSATGGKGPLHF	TGTGCCAGCAGCGCGACAGGGGGCAAGGGACCCCTCCACTTT
TRBJ1-2	TRBV5-6	TRBD1	once	CASSLTGTGALNYGYTF	TGTGCCAGCAGCCTAACCGGGACAGGGGCACTTAACTATGGCTACACCTTC
TRBJ1-5	TRBV5-1	-	-	CASSLNWGDNQPQHF	TGCGCCAGCAGCTTGAATTGGGGGGACAATCAGCCCCAGCATTTT
TRBJ2-2	TRBV5-1	-	-	CASRARQVMAGELFF	TGCGCCAGCAGAGCTAGGCAGGTGATGGCCGGGGAGCTGTTTTTT
TRBJ2-4	TRBV24-1	-	-	CATSEASNIQYF	TGTGCCACCAGTGAGGCTTCAAACATTCAGTACTTC
TRBJ1-5	TRBV9	TRBD1	-	CASSPGQDYQPQHF	TGTGCCAGCAGCCCGGGACAGGATTATCAGCCCCAGCATTTT
TRBJ2-7	TRBV12-3/TRBV12-4	-	few	CASRLNRGGGYEQYF	TGTGCCAGCAGGTTAAACAGGGGGGGGGGATACGAGCAGTACTTC
TRBJ2-5	TRBV20-1	-	few	CSARTRQETQYF	TGCAGTGCTAGAACTAGACAAGAGACCCAGTACTTC
TRBJ1-1	TRBV19	-	few	CATPRWVGTEAFF	TGTGCCACCCCCCGATGGGTTGGCACTGAAGCTTTCTTT
TRBJ2-7	TRBV3-1	TRBD1	-	CASSPSRQGRVDEQYF	TGTGCCAGCAGCCCATCTAGACAGGGTCGGGTCGACGAGCAGTACTTC
TRBJ1-1	TRBV19	TRBD1	few	CASDRGMTEAFF	TGTGCCAGCGACAGGGGGATGACTGAAGCTTTCTTT
TRBJ2-4	TRBV12-3/TRBV12-4	-	many	CASSPPGYIQYF	TGTGCCAGCAGTCCCCCCGGGTACATTCAGTACTTC
TRBJ1-2	TRBV30	-	few	CAWALNGYTF	TGTGCCTGGGCGCTTAATGGCTACACCTTC
TRBJ1-1	TRBV11-2	-	-	CASSPFGGNSAFF	TGTGCCAGCAGCCCTTTCGGGGGGAATTCAGCTTTCTTT
TRBJ1-3	TRBV6-1	TRBD1	few	CASSHWTGSLSGNTIYF	TGTGCCAGCAGTCACTGGACAGGTTCCCTCTCTGGAAACACCATATATTTT
TRBJ2-7	TRBV6-6	-	-	CASSYSPGNQYEQYF	TGTGCCAGCAGTTACTCGCCAGGGAACCAGTACGAGCAGTACTTC
TRBJ2-7	TRBV11-2	TRBD2	many	CASSLRTSREQYF	TGTGCCAGCAGCTTACGGACTAGCCGGGAGCAGTACTTC
TRBJ1-1	TRBV20-1	-	few	CSATPQGYTEAFF	TGCAGTGCAACCCCTCAGGGATACACTGAAGCTTTCTTT
TRBJ1-1	TRBV28	-	-	CASSGPMNTEAFF	TGTGCCAGCAGTGGACCGATGAACACTGAAGCTTTCTTT
TRBJ2-7	TRBV20-1	TRBD1	-	CSAREDRAGYEQYF	TGCAGTGCTAGAGAGGACAGGGCAGGCTACGAGCAGTACTTC
TRBJ1-3	TRBV27	-	-	CASIWRNTIYF	TGTGCCAGCATATGGCGAAACACCATATATTTT
TRBJ1-2	TRBV29-1	-	-	CSVDSGGTNYGYTF	TGCAGCGTTGATTCGGGGGGGACTAACTATGGCTACACCTTC